This TCR beta chain is drawn from a study of cytotoxic CD8 clonotypes in ibrutinib-treated CLL. The germline gives CDR1 SEHNR, CDR2 FQNEAQ (reference sequence). Trimming cost V 1 base and J 7 bases; bases outside gene matches: 2. The CDR3 consists of 15 residues. Profiled with immunoSEQ multiplex PCR; TCRdb holds only in-frame clones, not every one. The repertoire consists of 35,000 to 40,000 clones, with over 70% occurring once and the leading ten covering approximately 15%. TCR beta libraries used around 2 micrograms of genomic DNA from cryopreserved PBMCs. This TCR was sampled from a human donor with chronic lymphocytic leukemia. The sample here was PBMCs, taken at disease progression, from a patient treated with ibrutinib. The chain employs TRBV7-9 and TRBJ1-6, with 9 bases that match TRBD1. The CDR3: CASSLGGTGNSPLHF. The DNA of the CDR3 is TGTGCCAGCAGCTTAGGTGGGACAGGGAATTCACCCCTCCACTTT.